The 10 T cell receptor beta chains reported below all come from one sample, sequenced in a study of T cells in Graves' hyperthyroidism and ophthalmopathy. RNA transcripts were the template for amplifying TCR beta CDR3 regions. Initially, a first-round RT-PCR of the TCR CDR3 employed the HTBI primer set. A single record per CDR3 protein comes from TCRdb applying MiXCR to the multiplex PCR reads. Of 300,000 to 450,000 distinct CDR3 sequences in the sample, more than 13% are singletons; the top ten hold approximately 32%. The sequenced sample consisted of blood. The receptors derive from a woman between 25 and 40 years old with Graves' hyperthyroidism.

This clonotype was found many times. This chain connects TRBV2 to TRBJ1-1; no reliable D call. V was clipped by 2 bases and J by 10 bases, with 14 bases between them. This CDR3 contains 13 residues. Germline CDR1 and CDR2: SNHLY and FYNNEI. This chain's CDR3 is CASSEFERVPAFF. CDR3 nucleotide sequence: TGTGCCAGCAGTGAATTCGAGAGGGTTCCAGCTTTCTTT.

The rearrangement uses TRBV7-9 and TRBJ2-1, with 8 bases that match TRBD2. The trim removed 6 bases at V and 9 bases at J, leaving 10 bases unmatched. Germline CDR1 and CDR2: SEHNR and FQNEAQ (reference sequence). The CDR3 length is 14 residues. The CDR3 here is CASRLRTSLGEQFF. In DNA, the CDR3 is TGTGCCAGCAGGCTGAGGACTAGCTTGGGTGAGCAGTTCTTC.

This clonotype was seen a few times. The gene calls are TRBV9 and TRBJ2-1, with 11 positions matching TRBD2. The length of the CDR3 is 16 residues. CDR1 is SGDLS, CDR2 YYNGEE, per germline. Unmatched junction bases numbered 7, after V lost 3 bases and J lost 5 bases. CDR3 loop: CASSGNLAGGHNEQFF. Here the CDR3 DNA reads TGTGCCAGCAGCGGGAACCTAGCGGGAGGTCACAATGAGCAGTTCTTC.

This clonotype appeared many times. The chain recombines TRBV3-1 with TRBJ2-5, with D hard to call. Per the germline V gene, CDR1 is LGHDT and CDR2 is YNNKEL (reference sequence). The CDR3 consists of 14 residues. V was clipped by 1 base and J by 5 bases, with 11 bases between them. CDR3 region: CASSQALAPETQYF. CDR3 coding DNA: TGTGCCAGCAGCCAAGCTCTGGCCCCGGAGACCCAGTACTTC.

The rearrangement links TRBV16 to TRBJ2-7, with a tentative D call TRBD2 (6 bases). CDR1 and CDR2 (germline): KGHSY, FQNENV. The V and J ends lost 2 bases and 3 bases respectively, with 23 bases between them. This CDR3 is 18 amino acids long. CDR3 amino acids: CASSQGGNRRLGNYEQYF. As DNA, the CDR3 is TGTGCCAGCAGCCAAGGGGGGAATAGGAGGCTTGGGAACTACGAGCAGTACTTC.

This sequence joins TRBV10-1 and TRBJ1-1; 7 nucleotides line up with TRBD1. Trimming took 8 bases from V and 0 from J; bases not matched to a gene: 6. There are 14 residues in the CDR3. CDR1 and CDR2 (germline): WNHNN, SYGVQD (reference sequence). The CDR3 bases are TGCGCCAGCCTAAGGGACAGCTTGAACACTGAAGCTTTCTTT. This translates into CASLRDSLNTEAFF.

This clonotype was seen ten or more times. The chain employs TRBV12-3 or TRBV12-4 and TRBJ2-7, with TRBD1 matching 11 bases. The CDR3 consists of 14 residues. Trimming took 5 bases from V and 6 from J; bases not matched to a gene: 6. CDR3 DNA: TGTGCCAGCAGTCTCTCCGGACAGGGGGCCGAGCAGTACTTC. Residues: CASSLSGQGAEQYF.

With regard to this clonotype: At one boundary the junction diverges from the germline segment, which might be a read error. This sequence joins TRBV5-1 and TRBJ2-5; D uncertain. CDR3 length: 13 residues. Germline values: CDR1 SGHRS, CDR2 YFSETQ. The chain's CDR3 is CANSLNFFETQYF. The CDR3 nucleotides are TGCGCCAACAGCTTGAACTTCTTCGAGACCCAGTACTTC.

This clonotype was counted many times. The chain carries TRBV5-1 and TRBJ2-7; the match to TRBD2 covers 8 bases. The trim removed 0 bases at V and 5 bases at J, leaving 1 base unmatched. Germline CDR1 is SGHRS and CDR2 is YFSETQ. The CDR3 spans 13 residues. This CDR3 is CASSLGLANEQYF. In DNA form, the CDR3 reads TGCGCCAGCAGCTTGGGACTAGCGAACGAGCAGTACTTC.

This clonotype was recorded at least ten times. The rearrangement links TRBV7-8 to TRBJ2-1; D is ambiguous. This CDR3 contains 15 residues. Germline V gives CDR1 SGHVS, CDR2 FQNEAQ. V gave up 2 bases and J gave up 4 bases, with 12 bases separating them. In nucleotides, the CDR3 is TGTGCCAGCAGCTTATCTGAGGCCCGATACAATGAGCAGTTCTTC. It codes for CASSLSEARYNEQFF.